One and the same sample provided the 12 T cell receptor beta chains below, sequenced in a study of Graves' ophthalmopathy and Graves' hyperthyroidism. RNA transcripts were the source from which TCR beta CDR3 regions were amplified. HTBI primers served in a first-round RT-PCR, which a second-round multiplex PCR followed. TCRdb re-called the multiplex PCR reads with MiXCR, one entry per CDR3 protein. The sample shows about 740,000 distinct CDR3 sequences, 35% to 50% of them seen only once. The sample was peripheral blood. These receptors were taken from an adult man with Graves' ophthalmopathy.

This clonotype was observed a handful of times. CDR3 nucleotide sequence: TGTGCCAGCAGCTCGGGACTAGCGAGTACCTACGAGCAGTACTTC. Translation gives CASSSGLASTYEQYF. J is TRBJ2-7 and V is TRBV7-9; 10 nucleotides match TRBD2. The CDR3 spans 15 residues. V dropped 4 bases and J dropped 2; count of bases not matched to a gene: 5. Per the germline V gene, CDR1 is SEHNR and CDR2 is FQNEAQ (reference sequence). The entire variable domain, with the rest obtained from reference TRBV7-9 and TRBJ2-7, is as follows: DTGVSQNPRHKITKRGQNVTFRCDPISEHNRLYWYRQTLGQGPEFLTYFQNEAQLEKSRLLSDRFSAERPKGSFSTLEIQRTEQGDSAMYLCASSSGLASTYEQYFGPGTRLTVT.

This clonotype showed up many times. The chain uses TRBV2 and TRBJ1-1, with TRBD1 as a possible D gene (5 bases). V lost 6 bases and J lost 5, with 13 bases in between. CDR3 length equals 13 residues. From germline, CDR1 is SNHLY and CDR2 FYNNEI. CDR3 DNA: TGTGCCAGCAGGGGCACGTGGGGGACTGAAGCTTTCTTT. Residues: CASRGTWGTEAFF.

In regard to this clonotype: One end of the junction varies from germline; a read error may be responsible. The V gene is TRBV10-2, the J gene TRBJ1-3, with a possible D match to TRBD1 (5 bases). The CDR3 runs to 17 residues. Germline V CDR1 and CDR2: WSHSY, SAAADI. The CDR3 loop reads CASSGGTSGNYGYTTYF. CDR3 coding DNA: TGTGCCAGCAGTGGGGGGACGTCGGGGAACTATGGCTACACCACATATTTT.

This clonotype appeared a few times. The CDR3 loop reads CSASPSGVWETQYF. In DNA form, the CDR3 reads TGCAGTGCTTCTCCTAGCGGGGTCTGGGAGACCCAGTACTTC. V gene TRBV20-1 combines with J gene TRBJ2-5, with 9 bases lining up with TRBD2. Germline V gene data show CDR1 as DFQATT and CDR2 as SNEGSKA (reference sequence). The CDR3 consists of 14 residues. Losses at the gene ends were 5 bases for V and 5 bases for J; bases not matched to a gene: 9.

This clonotype was seen only a few times. The gene calls are TRBV20-1 and TRBJ2-5; no definite D call. The CDR3 has 15 amino acids. V dropped 0 bases and J dropped 3 bases, with 14 bases sitting between them. Germline V gives CDR1 DFQATT, CDR2 SNEGSKA (reference sequence). The CDR3 region is CSARDQALDEETQYF. The CDR3 bases are TGCAGTGCTAGAGATCAGGCTCTAGACGAAGAGACCCAGTACTTC.

This clonotype was picked up many times. This chain links TRBV29-1 with TRBJ1-4, with 8 bases aligning to TRBD1. CDR1 is SQVTM and CDR2 is ANQGSEA in the germline V gene. This CDR3 has 14 amino acids. After removal of 5 bases from V and 8 bases from J, the junction contained 10 bases not matched to a gene. In DNA form, the CDR3 reads TGCAGCGTTACAATTGGACAGGGAACAGAAAAACTGTTTTTT. Translation: CSVTIGQGTEKLFF.

This clonotype was seen at least ten times. The chain has TRBV7-2 and TRBJ2-2; D uncertain. CDR1 SGHTA and CDR2 FQGNSA come from the germline V gene. The CDR3 spans 15 residues. V gave up 1 base and J gave up 0 bases, with 6 bases separating them. The CDR3 loop is CASSLVVANTGELFF. CDR3 nucleotides: TGTGCCAGCAGCTTAGTAGTTGCGAACACCGGGGAGCTGTTTTTT. Supplemented by reference TRBV7-2 and TRBJ2-2, the full variable domain reads GAGVSQSPSNKVTEKGKDVELRCDPISGHTALYWYRQSLGQGLEFLIYFQGNSAPDKSGLPSDRFSAERTGGSVSTLTIQRTQQEDSAVYLCASSLVVANTGELFFGEGSRLTVL.

The V call is TRBV4-1, the J call TRBJ1-5; 7 bases are a match to TRBD1. With V trimmed by 2 bases and J by 4 bases, 2 bases remained unmatched. CDR3 length: 14 residues. Germline CDR1 reads MGHRA; CDR2 reads YSYEKL. The CDR3 loop reads CASSQLGQNQPQHF. DNA of the CDR3: TGCGCCAGCAGCCAACTGGGACAGAATCAGCCCCAGCATTTT.

This sequence joins TRBV29-1 and TRBJ2-5, with unresolved D. The CDR3 is 12 amino acids. The germline gives CDR1 SQVTM, CDR2 ANQGSEA. V shed 8 bases and J shed 5 bases, with 15 bases lying between them. DNA of the CDR3: TGCAGCATTCTCGCAGAACGGGAGACCCAGTACTTC. Translation gives CSILAERETQYF. Using reference TRBV29-1 and TRBJ2-5 for the parts outside the CDR3, the full variable domain is SAVISQKPSRDICQRGTSLTIQCQVDSQVTMMFWYRQQPGQSLTLIATANQGSEATYESGFVIDKFPISRPNLTFSTLTVSNMSPEDSSIYLCSILAERETQYFGPGTRLLVL.

This clonotype was observed many times. The chain is built from TRBV7-2 and TRBJ1-5, with D uncertain. The CDR3 consists of 15 residues. Looked up from germline, CDR1 is SGHTA and CDR2 is FQGNSA. V lost 0 bases and J 3 bases, leaving 9 bases between the germline ends. The CDR3, as DNA: TGTGCCAGCAGCTTAGCCCTCCTTCCCAATCAGCCCCAGCATTTT. Translating gives CASSLALLPNQPQHF.

As to this clonotype: Its ends do not fully match the called genes, so a read error is possible. The J gene is TRBJ2-7, the V gene TRBV15; TRBD1 matches 8 bases. CDR1 and CDR2 from the germline V gene are LNHNV and YYDKDF (reference sequence). CDR3 length: 13 residues. The CDR3 bases are TGTGCCAGCAGCAGGTGGACAGGGAACGAGCAGTACTTC. Residues: CASSRWTGNEQYF. The full variable domain, completed using reference TRBV15 and TRBJ2-7, is DAMVIQNPRYQVTQFGKPVTLSCSQTLNHNVMYWYQQKSSQAPKLLFHYYDKDFNNEADTPDNFQSRRPNTSFCFLDIRSPGLGDTAMYLCASSRWTGNEQYFGPGTRLTVT.

This chain links TRBV7-9 with TRBJ1-1, with D maybe TRBD1 (6 bases). Germline V gene sequence: CDR1 SEHNR, CDR2 FQNEAQ (reference sequence). The CDR3 runs to 14 residues. V dropped 7 bases and J dropped 4 bases, with 16 bases sitting between them. The CDR3 spells CASTGEGGGTEAFF. The CDR3 nucleotides read TGTGCCAGCACCGGGGAGGGGGGTGGCACTGAAGCTTTCTTT.